This is a list of T cell receptor beta chains from one sample in a study of cytomegalovirus exposure and HLA in healthy donors. Data came from immunoSEQ multiplex PCR; TCRdb stores just in-frame clones and leaves some out. The sample carries around 110,000 clones, under 70% recorded once. Sample: PBMCs. These receptor sequences come from a man in his thirties or forties in good health and CMV-seropositive. Both conserved end residues are part of each CDR3. The order of the fields is CDR3 protein, CDR3 DNA, V gene, clone size, J gene, D gene. The D gene is left open where the match is weak. Only part of the rows carry a size: once, few, many, or a class if the clone is expanded.

cdr3_aa: CASSYDRPSHSTPLHF
cdr3_nt: TGTGCCAGCAGTTACGACAGGCCGAGCCACAGTACACCCCTCCACTTT
v_call: TRBV6-5
clone_size: .
j_call: TRBJ1-6
d_call: .

cdr3_aa: CASSLQGSSYNEQFF
cdr3_nt: TGTGCCAGCAGTTTACAGGGGAGCTCCTACAATGAGCAGTTCTTC
v_call: TRBV27
clone_size: .
j_call: TRBJ2-1
d_call: .

cdr3_aa: CASSIILAGGSDTQYF
cdr3_nt: TGTGCCAGTAGTATTATACTAGCGGGAGGTTCAGATACGCAGTATTTT
v_call: TRBV19
clone_size: few
j_call: TRBJ2-3
d_call: TRBD2

cdr3_aa: CASSLPTSTDTQYF
cdr3_nt: TGTGCCAGCAGTTTGCCTACCTCCACAGATACGCAGTATTTT
v_call: TRBV28
clone_size: .
j_call: TRBJ2-3
d_call: .

cdr3_aa: CASSLGLTSNQPQHF
cdr3_nt: TGTGCCAGTAGTCTCGGACTCACTAGCAATCAGCCCCAGCATTTT
v_call: TRBV19
clone_size: .
j_call: TRBJ1-5
d_call: .

cdr3_aa: CSVEGTTRTEAFF
cdr3_nt: TGCAGCGTTGAGGGGACAACCAGGACTGAAGCTTTCTTT
v_call: TRBV29-1
clone_size: .
j_call: TRBJ1-1
d_call: .

cdr3_aa: CASSPEGAGSNEQFF
cdr3_nt: TGTGCCAGCAGCCCCGAGGGAGCGGGATCGAATGAGCAGTTCTTC
v_call: TRBV7-3
clone_size: once
j_call: TRBJ2-1
d_call: TRBD2

cdr3_aa: CASSSYEQYF
cdr3_nt: TGTGCCAGCAGCTCTTACGAGCAGTACTTC
v_call: TRBV2
clone_size: .
j_call: TRBJ2-7
d_call: .

cdr3_aa: CASSLQGSNQPQHF
cdr3_nt: TGTGCCAGCAGCTTACAGGGAAGCAATCAGCCCCAGCATTTT
v_call: TRBV7-8
clone_size: few
j_call: TRBJ1-5
d_call: .

cdr3_aa: CASSRSTGGDSPLHF
cdr3_nt: TGTGCCAGTAGTAGGTCGACAGGGGGCGATTCACCCCTCCACTTT
v_call: TRBV19
clone_size: .
j_call: TRBJ1-6
d_call: TRBD1

cdr3_aa: CASRGRVDTQYF
cdr3_nt: TGTGCCAGTAGAGGGAGGGTCGATACGCAGTATTTT
v_call: TRBV19
clone_size: .
j_call: TRBJ2-3
d_call: TRBD2

cdr3_aa: CASSLDRSSTGELFF
cdr3_nt: TGTGCCAGCAGCTTAGACAGGTCCTCGACCGGGGAGCTGTTTTTT
v_call: TRBV11-2
clone_size: .
j_call: TRBJ2-2
d_call: .

cdr3_aa: CAWSGLGSRDTGELFF
cdr3_nt: TGTGCCTGGAGTGGGCTCGGGAGTAGGGACACCGGGGAGCTGTTTTTT
v_call: TRBV30
clone_size: .
j_call: TRBJ2-2
d_call: .

cdr3_aa: CSVIDRQGAVEAFF
cdr3_nt: TGCAGCGTTATAGATCGACAGGGGGCAGTTGAAGCTTTCTTT
v_call: TRBV29-1
clone_size: .
j_call: TRBJ1-1
d_call: TRBD1

cdr3_aa: CAYHLGQGATTNEKLFF
cdr3_nt: TGTGCCTATCATCTCGGACAGGGGGCCACAACTAATGAAAAACTGTTTTTT
v_call: TRBV30
clone_size: .
j_call: TRBJ1-4
d_call: TRBD1

cdr3_aa: CAWSPAVGGAFF
cdr3_nt: TGTGCCTGGAGTCCTGCCGTCGGGGGGGCTTTCTTT
v_call: TRBV30
clone_size: .
j_call: TRBJ1-1
d_call: .

cdr3_aa: CASSSLTGGRSPSTDTQYF
cdr3_nt: TGTGCCAGCAGCTCCCTGACGGGGGGACGCAGTCCTAGCACAGATACGCAGTATTTT
v_call: TRBV5-6
clone_size: .
j_call: TRBJ2-3
d_call: TRBD2

cdr3_aa: CASSPSTRLAVNTGELFF
cdr3_nt: TGTGCCAGCAGCCCCTCTACTCGGCTAGCGGTGAACACCGGGGAGCTGTTTTTT
v_call: TRBV7-8
clone_size: .
j_call: TRBJ2-2
d_call: TRBD2

cdr3_aa: CASSSVAGGGTDTQYF
cdr3_nt: TGTGCCAGCAGCTCAGTAGCGGGGGGAGGCACAGATACGCAGTATTTT
v_call: TRBV2
clone_size: .
j_call: TRBJ2-3
d_call: TRBD2

cdr3_aa: CATSRDRGGMGAGYTF
cdr3_nt: TGTGCCACCAGCAGAGATCGGGGGGGGATGGGTGCTGGCTACACCTTC
v_call: TRBV15
clone_size: .
j_call: TRBJ1-2
d_call: .

cdr3_aa: CATLGGDPATGNTIYF
cdr3_nt: TGTGCCACCCTGGGAGGGGATCCCGCGACTGGAAACACCATATATTTT
v_call: TRBV25-1
clone_size: .
j_call: TRBJ1-3
d_call: .

cdr3_aa: CASRPDPGGETEAFF
cdr3_nt: TGTGCCAGCAGACCAGACCCGGGAGGAGAAACTGAAGCTTTCTTT
v_call: TRBV5-6
clone_size: .
j_call: TRBJ1-1
d_call: .

cdr3_aa: CASSQGGWTLNQETQYF
cdr3_nt: TGCGCCAGCAGCCAGGGAGGGTGGACTTTAAACCAAGAGACCCAGTACTTC
v_call: TRBV4-1
clone_size: .
j_call: TRBJ2-5
d_call: TRBD2

cdr3_aa: CASGPWDRGIGNTIYF
cdr3_nt: TGTGCTAGTGGTCCATGGGACAGGGGTATCGGAAACACCATATATTTT
v_call: TRBV12-5
clone_size: once
j_call: TRBJ1-3
d_call: TRBD1

cdr3_aa: CASSPRADQPQHF
cdr3_nt: TGTGCCAGCAGCCCGAGGGCTGATCAGCCCCAGCATTTT
v_call: TRBV7-9
clone_size: .
j_call: TRBJ1-5
d_call: .

cdr3_aa: CASSPTSASSYNEQFF
cdr3_nt: TGTGCCAGCAGCCCGACTAGCGCCTCCTCCTACAATGAGCAGTTCTTC
v_call: TRBV5-6
clone_size: .
j_call: TRBJ2-1
d_call: TRBD2

cdr3_aa: CASSGRGLAYGYTF
cdr3_nt: TGTGCCAGCAGTGGCAGGGGGCTGGCCTATGGCTACACCTTC
v_call: TRBV25-1
clone_size: .
j_call: TRBJ1-2
d_call: TRBD1

cdr3_aa: CASSPQSGVNYEQYF
cdr3_nt: TGTGCCAGCAGTCCTCAATCGGGGGTAAACTACGAGCAGTACTTC
v_call: TRBV27
clone_size: .
j_call: TRBJ2-7
d_call: .

cdr3_aa: CASSPSSGTGSKLFF
cdr3_nt: TGTGCCAGCAGCCCCAGTTCGGGGACAGGGAGTAAACTGTTTTTT
v_call: TRBV5-5
clone_size: .
j_call: TRBJ1-4
d_call: TRBD1

cdr3_aa: CASSLYSYEQYF
cdr3_nt: TGTGCCAGCAGCTTATACTCCTACGAGCAGTACTTC
v_call: TRBV5-6
clone_size: once
j_call: TRBJ2-7
d_call: .

cdr3_aa: CASRIRGAKVTDTQYF
cdr3_nt: TGTGCCAGCAGGATCCGGGGGGCCAAAGTCACAGATACGCAGTATTTT
v_call: TRBV27
clone_size: .
j_call: TRBJ2-3
d_call: .

cdr3_aa: CASSLRGNTGELFF
cdr3_nt: TGTGCCAGCAGCCTACGGGGGAACACCGGGGAGCTGTTTTTT
v_call: TRBV13
clone_size: .
j_call: TRBJ2-2
d_call: .

cdr3_aa: CASSYGGPYYGYTF
cdr3_nt: TGTGCCAGCAGCTACGGGGGGCCTTACTATGGCTACACCTTC
v_call: TRBV7-9
clone_size: once
j_call: TRBJ1-2
d_call: .

cdr3_aa: CASIADRGRVGELFF
cdr3_nt: TGTGCCAGCATCGCGGACAGGGGGCGGGTCGGGGAGCTGTTTTTT
v_call: TRBV6-6
clone_size: .
j_call: TRBJ2-2
d_call: TRBD1

cdr3_aa: CASSEWGQGDYGYTF
cdr3_nt: TGTGCCAGCAGTGAATGGGGACAGGGGGACTATGGCTACACCTTC
v_call: TRBV25-1
clone_size: .
j_call: TRBJ1-2
d_call: TRBD1

cdr3_aa: CATRGGDYGYTF
cdr3_nt: TGTGCCACTCGGGGGGGTGACTATGGCTACACCTTC
v_call: TRBV6-6
clone_size: .
j_call: TRBJ1-2
d_call: .

cdr3_aa: CASSVEAGETDTQYF
cdr3_nt: TGTGCCAGCAGCGTAGAAGCGGGAGAGACAGATACGCAGTATTTT
v_call: TRBV9
clone_size: .
j_call: TRBJ2-3
d_call: TRBD2

cdr3_aa: CASSDQTSYTDTQYF
cdr3_nt: TGTGCCAGCAGTGACCAGACTAGCTATACAGATACGCAGTATTTT
v_call: TRBV2
clone_size: .
j_call: TRBJ2-3
d_call: TRBD2

cdr3_aa: CSVNPMGGQGYNEQFF
cdr3_nt: TGCAGCGTTAATCCCATGGGCGGACAGGGATACAATGAGCAGTTCTTC
v_call: TRBV29-1
clone_size: .
j_call: TRBJ2-1
d_call: TRBD1

cdr3_aa: CASSAATAGVHNTGELFF
cdr3_nt: TGTGCCTCGAGCGCCGCAACGGCGGGAGTGCACAACACCGGGGAGCTGTTTTTT
v_call: TRBV30
clone_size: .
j_call: TRBJ2-2
d_call: TRBD2

cdr3_aa: CASIAGGRGNTEAFF
cdr3_nt: TGTGCCAGCATAGCCGGGGGGCGCGGGAACACTGAAGCTTTCTTT
v_call: TRBV6-6
clone_size: few
j_call: TRBJ1-1
d_call: .

cdr3_aa: CASSVGPGNGYTF
cdr3_nt: TGTGCCAGCAGCGTAGGACCGGGGAATGGCTACACCTTC
v_call: TRBV9
clone_size: .
j_call: TRBJ1-2
d_call: .

cdr3_aa: CASPLGMSRQPQHF
cdr3_nt: TGTGCCAGCCCCCTCGGGATGAGTAGGCAGCCCCAGCATTTT
v_call: TRBV7-9
clone_size: .
j_call: TRBJ1-5
d_call: .

cdr3_aa: CASSHLKSNLAGTEPYSNQPQHF
cdr3_nt: TGTGCCAGCAGCCACCTCAAGTCCAACCTTGCCGGGACAGAGCCTTATAGCAATCAGCCCCAGCATTTT
v_call: TRBV14
clone_size: .
j_call: TRBJ1-5
d_call: TRBD1

cdr3_aa: CASGLSGTGELRGTEAFF
cdr3_nt: TGTGCCAGCGGCTTATCCGGGACAGGGGAACTTCGGGGGACTGAAGCTTTCTTT
v_call: TRBV7-6
clone_size: .
j_call: TRBJ1-1
d_call: TRBD1

cdr3_aa: CASSGDQGAHTEAFF
cdr3_nt: TGTGCCAGCAGTGGAGATCAGGGGGCTCACACTGAAGCTTTCTTT
v_call: TRBV2
clone_size: .
j_call: TRBJ1-1
d_call: TRBD1

cdr3_aa: CASSIDAAGATNEKLFF
cdr3_nt: TGTGCCAGTAGTATAGACGCCGCAGGGGCAACTAATGAAAAACTGTTTTTT
v_call: TRBV19
clone_size: .
j_call: TRBJ1-4
d_call: .

cdr3_aa: CATGDRAIGNTIYF
cdr3_nt: TGTGCCACTGGCGACAGGGCGATCGGAAACACCATATATTTT
v_call: TRBV19
clone_size: .
j_call: TRBJ1-3
d_call: TRBD1

cdr3_aa: CASSLDLLSYNEQFF
cdr3_nt: TGCGCCAGCAGCCTGGACTTGCTCTCCTACAATGAGCAGTTCTTC
v_call: TRBV5-1
clone_size: once
j_call: TRBJ2-1
d_call: .

cdr3_aa: CASSPPGGYGQTYGYTF
cdr3_nt: TGCGCCAGCAGCCCGCCGGGAGGATATGGACAGACCTATGGCTACACCTTC
v_call: TRBV4-1
clone_size: few
j_call: TRBJ1-2
d_call: .

cdr3_aa: CASSGGDSYNSPLHF
cdr3_nt: TGCGCCAGCAGCGGGGGGGACTCCTATAATTCACCCCTCCACTTT
v_call: TRBV5-1
clone_size: .
j_call: TRBJ1-6
d_call: .

cdr3_aa: CASRPQNTEAFF
cdr3_nt: TGTGCCAGCAGACCACAGAACACTGAAGCTTTCTTT
v_call: TRBV6-5
clone_size: .
j_call: TRBJ1-1
d_call: .

cdr3_aa: CASSSGQGETGELFF
cdr3_nt: TGTGCCAGCAGCTCCGGACAGGGGGAAACCGGGGAGCTGTTTTTT
v_call: TRBV4-2
clone_size: .
j_call: TRBJ2-2
d_call: TRBD1

cdr3_aa: CASGAGQLDYGYTF
cdr3_nt: TGTGCCAGCGGAGCAGGGCAATTAGACTATGGCTACACCTTC
v_call: TRBV7-9
clone_size: .
j_call: TRBJ1-2
d_call: .

cdr3_aa: CASSLASGVNTEAFF
cdr3_nt: TGTGCCAGCAGCTTAGCGTCGGGGGTGAACACTGAAGCTTTCTTT
v_call: TRBV7-9
clone_size: .
j_call: TRBJ1-1
d_call: .